The clone carrying this T cell receptor beta chain was picked up many times. TCRdb recomputed calls from the RT-PCR reads with MiXCR, one row per CDR3 protein. The sample lists fewer than 10,000 distinct CDR3 sequences, 3% to 4.5% occurring once. This sample was included in a study of patients and donors after allogeneic stem cell transplantation. CDR3 length: 12 amino acids. Looked up from germline, CDR1 is SEHNR and CDR2 is FQNEAQ (reference sequence). Between the trimmed V and J ends, which lost 4 bases and 4 bases, there was a span of 5 bases. This clonotype originated in a human donor who was either an allogeneic HSCT recipient or a stem cell or donor lymphocyte infusion donor (not recorded which). It is not recorded whose cells these are; they may come from a transplant donor. This chain connects TRBV7-9 to TRBJ2-1; no clear D gene. The specimen sequenced was blood, either unsorted or a sorted T cell fraction (not recorded which). DNA of the CDR3: TGTGCCAGCAGCTCTGCTTACAATGAGCAGTTCTTC. It yields the protein CASSSAYNEQFF.